Each of the 5 T cell receptor beta chains below was sequenced from the same sample in a study of OX40 agonist ivuxolimab in advanced cancers. Data came from immunoSEQ multiplex PCR; TCRdb stores just in-frame clones and leaves some out. Here the sample spans roughly 80,000 clones, around four fifths being singletons. The starting material was CD4+ or CD8+ T cells sorted from blood, obtained in a trial of the OX40 agonist ivuxolimab. All receptors come from an adult with an advanced solid tumor such as melanoma, head and neck, liver or kidney cancer.

This clone was found a few times. The V call is TRBV11-2, the J call TRBJ1-2; unclear D gene. The CDR3 loop spans 13 amino acids. Trimming took off 5 bases at V and 1 base at J, with 8 bases between the two ends. Germline V CDR1 and CDR2: SGHAT, FQNNGV. CDR3 coding DNA: TGTGCCAGCAGCCCCGAACTTAACTATGGCTACACCTTC. Its protein product is CASSPELNYGYTF.

The chain has TRBV2 and TRBJ1-2, with D hard to call. CDR1 and CDR2 (germline): SNHLY, FYNNEI. Trimming stripped 4 bases from V and 0 bases from J, with 3 bases between. The CDR3 is 12 residues long. This CDR3 reads CASSGANYGYTF. Here the CDR3 DNA reads TGTGCCAGCAGTGGAGCTAACTATGGCTACACCTTC.

The V call is TRBV28, the J call TRBJ1-5, with 12 nucleotides matching TRBD1. The CDR3 is made up of 18 amino acids. Germline CDR1 and CDR2: MDHEN and SYDVKM. With V trimmed by 4 bases and J by 1 base, 8 bases remained unmatched. The CDR3 reads CASSSGTGGLGSNQPQHF. For the CDR3, the DNA is TGTGCCAGCAGTTCCGGGACAGGGGGCCTTGGGAGCAATCAGCCCCAGCATTTT.

J is TRBJ1-2 and V is TRBV6-6, with a weak D call TRBD1 (6 bases). Germline V gene data show CDR1 as MNHNY and CDR2 as SVGAGI (reference sequence). This CDR3 is built from 15 residues. Trimming left V 6 bases short and J 5 bases short, with 19 bases between. The CDR3 spells CASRPITGYRYGYTF. Here the CDR3 DNA reads TGTGCCAGCAGACCCATTACAGGGTATAGATATGGCTACACCTTC.

This rearrangement joins TRBV19 to TRBJ1-1; 9 positions match TRBD1. This CDR3 is 16 amino acids long. The V gene end was trimmed by 5 bases and the J gene end by 2 bases; junction bases not matched to a gene: 9. Germline loops: CDR1 LNHDA, CDR2 SQIVND (reference sequence). The CDR3 loop reads CASSRLGGQGNTEAFF. The CDR3 DNA sequence: TGTGCCAGTAGTCGATTAGGGGGACAGGGAAACACTGAAGCTTTCTTT.